This entry is about one T cell receptor beta chain. This clonotype was seen once. The target of this receptor is not known. The sample holds no much larger clone one base away, and base qualities are not on file. A single read constitutes weak evidence. Unmatched junction bases come to 1, with V trimmed by 6 bases and J by 7 bases. Taken from cysteine to phenylalanine, the CDR3 has 12 residues. The entry retains the CDR3 DNA only, 36 bases that are in frame from base 1. According to the germline V gene (reference sequence), CDR1 reads MNHEY and CDR2 reads SMNVEV. This record belongs to a study of type 1 and type 2 diabetes patients (dated by TCRdb to between 2015 and 2016). With regard to the full study: Eight to ten type 1 diabetes patients, a few type 2 diabetes patients and roughly 6 nondiabetic controls were recruited in China to form the cohort. Throughout the study, CD4 or CD8 MicroBeads on MACS columns were used to positively select CD4+ and CD8+ T cells from PBMCs. A total of over 15,000,000 paired-end reads were generated across the whole study. The study used high-throughput sequencing to profile TCRbeta repertoires and compare individuals with type 1 diabetes, type 2 diabetes and no diabetes. Type 2 diabetes patients were used as a disease comparison group for the type 1 diabetes patients. V gene usage was similar between roughly 20-cycle and approximately 27-cycle amplification, suggesting similar primer efficiencies and random PCR bias. Paired-end sequencing of TCRbeta libraries was performed on Illumina HiSeq 2000 or MiSeq instruments.

Instrument on record: Illumina MiSeq. Genomic DNA from sorted T cell subsets was used as template for TCRbeta CDR3 amplification. The TCRbeta CDR3 region was amplified by multiplex PCR with 30 forward and 13 reverse primers. AMPure XP beads were used to purify the PCR products, after which a second approximately 26-cycle PCR added indices and adaptors. Before sequencing, libraries were gel-purified with the QIAquick Gel Extraction Kit. The original pipeline was this. Paired-end reads were merged with FLASH and aligned to IMGT V, D and J germline references using IgBLAST. Reads with below 70% alignment identity to germline references were discarded, leaving 8.5 million to 14 million reads study-wide. CDR3 boundaries, reading frame and productivity were assigned according to IMGT definitions. Highly-expanded clones were defined as clones at or above 1% of reads, and diversity was measured by normalized Shannon entropy. Group differences in Shannon entropy were tested with unpaired two-tailed t-tests. The raw public reads went through TCRdb reprocessing: fastp at Q25, MiXCR clone calling, in-frame beta chains kept. Here each entry gathers all rows of one CDR3 protein and keeps the most common genes and DNA. These V and J calls are TCRdb output, not the study's own analysis. Counted in this sample were more than 250,000 distinct CDR3 sequences; 40% to 50% of them appeared once. The top ten clones comprise around 15% of the sample.

Overall study outcomes, separate from this receptor: Type 2 diabetes patients had few highly-expanded CD4+ clones (median one), and those clones made up a median 3.9% of reads. Only a limited number of T2D and control samples were sequenced, so some T1D-only HECs might also appear in more T2D or control samples. V and J gene usage patterns of type 2 diabetes and control samples were highly correlated, averaging roughly 0.97 between samples. In both CD4+ and CD8+ T cells, type 2 diabetes repertoires were highly diverse, with diversity significantly greater than that of type 1 diabetes repertoires. Study groups were not matched for age and gender, which possibly biased interpretation.

Standard classification criteria for type 1 or type 2 diabetes were met by all diabetic patients, and glucose and C-peptide were assessed by WHO-recommended methods. Donors were excluded if they had other autoimmune diseases or infections within the previous four weeks. About 9.6 milliliters of peripheral blood were drawn from each participant. PBMCs were isolated with LymphoPrep density separation. The chain uses TRBV27 and TRBJ1-5; TRBD1 lines up with 9 middle nucleotides. The material sequenced was peripheral blood mononuclear cells (PBMCs). This TCR derives from a man younger than 35 with type 2 diabetes. The CDR3 protein: CASRDRGQPQHF. The DNA sequence reads TGTGCCAGCAGGGACAGGGGACAGCCCCAGCATTTT.